The clone carrying this T cell receptor (beta chain) occurred once. As yet, its antigen is unknown. Researchers took RNA transcripts and amplified the TCR beta CDR3 regions from them. HTBI primers were employed in a first-round RT-PCR of the TCR CDR3. MiXCR, run by TCRdb on the multiplex PCR reads, gives a single entry per CDR3 protein. Among 450,000 to 700,000 distinct CDR3 sequences listed, 40% to 55% were seen once. This CDR3 contains 15 residues. V lost 4 bases and J 3 bases, leaving 16 bases between the germline ends. The V gene's germline CDR1 is SGHAT and CDR2 FQNNGV. These data originate in a study of T cells in Graves' hyperthyroidism and ophthalmopathy. Study-level findings and limits: Among thyroid clonotypes expanded above 0.001, most also appeared in blood. A model built on 13 V-J features separated ophthalmopathy from stable hyperthyroidism. Ophthalmopathy got predicted by the model a median about 6.5 months before its onset.

J is TRBJ2-7 and V is TRBV11-2, with a possible D match to TRBD1 (6 bases). The TCR comes from an adult woman with Graves' disease, either hyperthyroidism or ophthalmopathy (not recorded which). Sequenced sample: peripheral blood or thyroid tissue (not recorded which). CDR3 residues: CASSSRWDTFYEQYF. For the CDR3, the DNA is TGTGCCAGCAGCTCACGGTGGGACACATTCTACGAGCAGTACTTC.